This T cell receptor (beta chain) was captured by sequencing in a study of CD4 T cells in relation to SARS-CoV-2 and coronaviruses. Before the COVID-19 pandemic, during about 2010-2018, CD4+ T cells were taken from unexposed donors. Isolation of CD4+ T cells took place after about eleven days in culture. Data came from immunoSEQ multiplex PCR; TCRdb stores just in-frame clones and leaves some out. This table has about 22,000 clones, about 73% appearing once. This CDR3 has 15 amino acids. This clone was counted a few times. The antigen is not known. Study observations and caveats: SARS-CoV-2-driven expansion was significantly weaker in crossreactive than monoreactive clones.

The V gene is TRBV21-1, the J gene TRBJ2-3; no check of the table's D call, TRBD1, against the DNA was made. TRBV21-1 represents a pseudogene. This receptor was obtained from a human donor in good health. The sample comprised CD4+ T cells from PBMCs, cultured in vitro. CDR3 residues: CASRPSVGGTDTQYF. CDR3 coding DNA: TGTGCCAGCCGCCCCTCGGTAGGGGGCACAGATACGCAGTATTTT.